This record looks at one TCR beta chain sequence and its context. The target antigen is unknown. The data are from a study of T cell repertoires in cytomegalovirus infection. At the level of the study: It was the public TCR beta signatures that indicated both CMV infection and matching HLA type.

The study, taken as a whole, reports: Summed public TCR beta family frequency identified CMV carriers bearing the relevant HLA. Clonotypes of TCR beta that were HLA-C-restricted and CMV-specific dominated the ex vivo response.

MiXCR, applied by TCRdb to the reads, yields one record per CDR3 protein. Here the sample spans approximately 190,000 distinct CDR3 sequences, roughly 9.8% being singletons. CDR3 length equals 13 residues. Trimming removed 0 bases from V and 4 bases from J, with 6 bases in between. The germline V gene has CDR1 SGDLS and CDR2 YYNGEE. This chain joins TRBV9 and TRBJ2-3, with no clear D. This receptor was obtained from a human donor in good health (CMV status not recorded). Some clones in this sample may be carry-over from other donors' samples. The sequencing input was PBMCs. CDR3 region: CASSVAVPDTQYF. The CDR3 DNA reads TGTGCCAGCAGCGTAGCGGTCCCAGATACGCAGTATTTT.